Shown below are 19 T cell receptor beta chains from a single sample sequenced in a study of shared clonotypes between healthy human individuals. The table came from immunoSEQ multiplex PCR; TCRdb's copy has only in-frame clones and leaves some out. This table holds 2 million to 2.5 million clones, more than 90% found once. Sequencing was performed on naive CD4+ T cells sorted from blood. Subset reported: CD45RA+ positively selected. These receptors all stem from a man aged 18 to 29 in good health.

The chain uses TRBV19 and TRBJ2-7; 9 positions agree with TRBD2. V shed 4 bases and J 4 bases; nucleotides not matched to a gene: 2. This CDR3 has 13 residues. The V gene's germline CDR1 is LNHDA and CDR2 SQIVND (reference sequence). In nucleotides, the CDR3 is TGTGCCAGTAGTAACGCGGGGGGGTACGAGCAGTACTTC. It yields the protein CASSNAGGYEQYF.

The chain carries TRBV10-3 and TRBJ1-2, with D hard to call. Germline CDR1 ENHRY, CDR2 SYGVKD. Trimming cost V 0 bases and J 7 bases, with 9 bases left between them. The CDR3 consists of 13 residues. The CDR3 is CAISESAGSGYTF. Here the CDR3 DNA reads TGTGCCATCAGTGAGTCGGCGGGTTCTGGCTACACCTTC.

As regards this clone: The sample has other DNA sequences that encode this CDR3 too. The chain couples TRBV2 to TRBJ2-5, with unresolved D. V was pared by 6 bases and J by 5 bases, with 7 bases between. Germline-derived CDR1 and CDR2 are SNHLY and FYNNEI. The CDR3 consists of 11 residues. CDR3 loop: CASRRRETQYF. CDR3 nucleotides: TGTGCCAGCAGGAGACGGGAGACCCAGTACTTC.

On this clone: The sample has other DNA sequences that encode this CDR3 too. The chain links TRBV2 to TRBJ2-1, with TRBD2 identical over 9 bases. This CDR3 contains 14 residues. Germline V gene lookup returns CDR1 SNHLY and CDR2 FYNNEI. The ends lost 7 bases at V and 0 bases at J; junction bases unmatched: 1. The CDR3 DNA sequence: TGTGCCAGCAATAGCGGGAGCTCCTACAATGAGCAGTTCTTC. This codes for CASNSGSSYNEQFF.

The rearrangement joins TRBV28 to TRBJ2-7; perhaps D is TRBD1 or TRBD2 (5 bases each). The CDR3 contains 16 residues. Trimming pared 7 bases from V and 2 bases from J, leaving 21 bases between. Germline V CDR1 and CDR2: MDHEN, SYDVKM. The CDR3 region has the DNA TGTGCCAGCACCCATGCCCCCGACTGGGGGACCTACGAGCAGTACTTC. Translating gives CASTHAPDWGTYEQYF.

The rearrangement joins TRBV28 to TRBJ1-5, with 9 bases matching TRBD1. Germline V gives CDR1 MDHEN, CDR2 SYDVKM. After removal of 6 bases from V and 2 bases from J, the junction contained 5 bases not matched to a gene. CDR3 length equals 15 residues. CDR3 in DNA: TGTGCCAGCAGCAACAGGGGGCTCGGCAATCAGCCCCAGCATTTT. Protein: CASSNRGLGNQPQHF.

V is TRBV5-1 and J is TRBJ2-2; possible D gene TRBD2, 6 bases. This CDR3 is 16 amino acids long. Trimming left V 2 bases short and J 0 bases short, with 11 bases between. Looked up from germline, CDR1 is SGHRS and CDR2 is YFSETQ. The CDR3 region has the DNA TGCGCCAGCAGCTTCGTGGCGGGGACGAACACCGGGGAGCTGTTTTTT. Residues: CASSFVAGTNTGELFF.

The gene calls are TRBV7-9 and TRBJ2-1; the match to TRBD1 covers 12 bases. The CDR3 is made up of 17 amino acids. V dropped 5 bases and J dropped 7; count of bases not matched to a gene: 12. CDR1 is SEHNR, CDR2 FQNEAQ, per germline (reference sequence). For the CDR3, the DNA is TGTGCCAGCAGCGTTTCCGGGACAGGGGGCGCGTCTAATGAGCAGTTCTTC. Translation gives CASSVSGTGGASNEQFF.

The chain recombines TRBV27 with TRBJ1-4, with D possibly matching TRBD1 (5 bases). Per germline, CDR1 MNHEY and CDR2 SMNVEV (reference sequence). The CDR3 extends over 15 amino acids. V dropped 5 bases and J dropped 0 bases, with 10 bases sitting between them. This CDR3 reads CASSPGLSTNEKLFF. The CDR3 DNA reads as TGTGCCAGCAGTCCAGGGCTATCAACTAATGAAAAACTGTTTTTT. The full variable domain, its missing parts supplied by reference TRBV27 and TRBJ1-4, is EAQVTQNPRYLITVTGKKLTVTCSQNMNHEYMSWYRQDPGLGLRQIYYSMNVEVTDKGDVPEGYKVSRKEKRNFPLILESPSPNQTSLYFCASSPGLSTNEKLFFGSGTQLSVL.

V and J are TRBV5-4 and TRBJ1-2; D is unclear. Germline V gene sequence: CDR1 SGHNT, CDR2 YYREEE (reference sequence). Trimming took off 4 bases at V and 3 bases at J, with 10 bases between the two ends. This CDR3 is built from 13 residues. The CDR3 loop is CASSTRPYYGYTF. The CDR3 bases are TGTGCCAGCAGCACTCGACCGTACTATGGCTACACCTTC.

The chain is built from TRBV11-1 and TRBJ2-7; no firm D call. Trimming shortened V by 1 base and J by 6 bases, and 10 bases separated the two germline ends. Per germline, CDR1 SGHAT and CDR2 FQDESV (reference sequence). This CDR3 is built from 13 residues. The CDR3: CASSLVSSFEQYF. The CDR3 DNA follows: TGTGCCAGCAGCTTAGTCTCCTCTTTCGAGCAGTACTTC.

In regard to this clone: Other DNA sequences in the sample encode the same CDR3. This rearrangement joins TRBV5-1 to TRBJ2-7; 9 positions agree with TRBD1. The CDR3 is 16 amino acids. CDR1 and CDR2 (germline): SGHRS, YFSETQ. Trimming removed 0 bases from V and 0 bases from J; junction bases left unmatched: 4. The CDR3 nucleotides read TGCGCCAGCAGCTTGGGTCCGGGACAGGGCTCCTACGAGCAGTACTTC. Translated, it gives CASSLGPGQGSYEQYF.

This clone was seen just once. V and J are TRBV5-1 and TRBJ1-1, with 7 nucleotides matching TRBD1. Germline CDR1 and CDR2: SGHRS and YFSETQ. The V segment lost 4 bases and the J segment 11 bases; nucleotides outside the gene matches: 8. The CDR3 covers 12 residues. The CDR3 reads CASSHEGAVAFF. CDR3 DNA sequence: TGCGCCAGCAGCCATGAGGGGGCGGTTGCTTTCTTT.

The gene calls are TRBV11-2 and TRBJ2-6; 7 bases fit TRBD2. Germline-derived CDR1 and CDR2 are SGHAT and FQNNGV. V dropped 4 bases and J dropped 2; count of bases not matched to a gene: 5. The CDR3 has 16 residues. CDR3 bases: TGTGCCAGCAGCTACCTCAGCGGGACTGGGGCCAACGTCCTGACTTTC. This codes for CASSYLSGTGANVLTF.

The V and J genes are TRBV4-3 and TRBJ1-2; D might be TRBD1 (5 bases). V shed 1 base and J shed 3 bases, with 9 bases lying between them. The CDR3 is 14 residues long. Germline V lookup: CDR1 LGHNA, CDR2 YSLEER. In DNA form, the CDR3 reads TGCGCCAGCAGCCAAGGTAGGGGCGACTATGGCTACACCTTC. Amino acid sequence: CASSQGRGDYGYTF.

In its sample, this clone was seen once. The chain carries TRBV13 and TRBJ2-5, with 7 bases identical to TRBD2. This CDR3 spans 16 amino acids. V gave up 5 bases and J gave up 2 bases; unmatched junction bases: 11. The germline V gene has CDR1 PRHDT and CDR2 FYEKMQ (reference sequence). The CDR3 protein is CASSPLRRGRQETQYF. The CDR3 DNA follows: TGTGCCAGCAGCCCCCTCAGGCGGGGGAGACAAGAGACCCAGTACTTC.

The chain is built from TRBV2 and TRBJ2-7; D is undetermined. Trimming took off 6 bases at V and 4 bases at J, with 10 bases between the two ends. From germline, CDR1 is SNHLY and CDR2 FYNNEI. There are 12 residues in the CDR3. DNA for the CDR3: TGTGCCAGCAGAAAAGACGGATACGAGCAGTACTTC. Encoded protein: CASRKDGYEQYF.

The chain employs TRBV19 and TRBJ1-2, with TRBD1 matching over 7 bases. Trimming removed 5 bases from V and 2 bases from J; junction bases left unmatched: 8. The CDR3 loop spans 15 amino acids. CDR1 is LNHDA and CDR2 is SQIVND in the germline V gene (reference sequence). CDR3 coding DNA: TGTGCCAGTAGTGCCTGGACAGGACAAAACTATGGCTACACCTTC. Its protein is CASSAWTGQNYGYTF.

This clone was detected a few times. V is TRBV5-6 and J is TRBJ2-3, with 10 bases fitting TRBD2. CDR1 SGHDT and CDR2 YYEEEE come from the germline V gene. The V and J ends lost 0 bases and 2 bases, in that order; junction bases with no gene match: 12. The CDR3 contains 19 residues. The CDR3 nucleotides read TGTGCCAGCAGCTTGGTATCCTTAGCGGGGGGCCTCAACACAGATACGCAGTATTTT. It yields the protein CASSLVSLAGGLNTDTQYF.